This T cell receptor beta chain was sequenced for a study of blood T cell repertoires in COVID-19. Turning to the study itself: COVID-19 samples, acute and convalescent, were from the United States, Italy and Spain.

Participants, about 18 to 100 years old, spanned around 26 US areas. Researchers sorted participants into cohorts using their self-reported clinical history. Trimming took off 1 base at V and 0 bases at J, with 15 bases between the two ends. Germline V gives CDR1 SGHAT, CDR2 FQNNGV. The CDR3 loop spans 17 amino acids. Measured with immunoSEQ multiplex PCR; TCRdb has only the in-frame clones, and not every one. The sample includes a few hundred thousand clones, 75% to 90% seen only once; the top ten take 3.5% to 5.5%. This TCR was recovered from a woman aged 30 to 39 who had been exposed to COVID-19. Material: PBMCs or T cells enriched from blood (not recorded which). The chain carries TRBV11-2 and TRBJ1-2, with D hard to call. Here the CDR3 reads CASSLGNAGITNYGYTF. DNA for the CDR3: TGTGCCAGCAGCTTAGGAAACGCCGGGATTACTAACTATGGCTACACCTTC. Combining the CDR3 with reference TRBV11-2 and TRBJ1-2 gives the whole variable domain EAGVAQSPRYKIIEKRQSVAFWCNPISGHATLYWYQQILGQGPKLLIQFQNNGVVDDSQLPKDRFSAERLKGVDSTLKIQPAKLEDSAVYLCASSLGNAGITNYGYTFGSGTRLTVV.